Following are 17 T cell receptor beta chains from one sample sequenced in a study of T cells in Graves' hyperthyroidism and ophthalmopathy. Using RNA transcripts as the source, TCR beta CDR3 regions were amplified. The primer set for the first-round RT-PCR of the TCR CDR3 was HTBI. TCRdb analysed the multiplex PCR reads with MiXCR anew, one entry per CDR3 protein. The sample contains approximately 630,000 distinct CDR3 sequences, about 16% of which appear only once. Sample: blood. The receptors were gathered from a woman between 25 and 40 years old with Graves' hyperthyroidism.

CDR3 sequence: CASSLGAKTYEQYF. The CDR3, as DNA: TGTGCCAGCAGCTTAGGAGCCAAGACCTACGAGCAGTACTTC. The gene calls are TRBV7-2 and TRBJ2-7; D unclear. V was trimmed by 1 base and J by 2 bases, leaving 9 bases between them. The germline V gene has CDR1 SGHTA and CDR2 FQGNSA. This CDR3 spans 14 amino acids.

The CDR3 protein is CSVVTGYGYTF. CDR3 in DNA: TGCAGCGTTGTGACAGGCTATGGCTACACCTTC. V is TRBV29-1 and J is TRBJ1-2; possibly TRBD1 for D (6 bases). The CDR3 is 11 residues long. CDR1 and CDR2 from the germline V gene are SQVTM and ANQGSEA. With 4 bases removed from V and 4 bases from J, the gap between germline ends came to 7 bases.

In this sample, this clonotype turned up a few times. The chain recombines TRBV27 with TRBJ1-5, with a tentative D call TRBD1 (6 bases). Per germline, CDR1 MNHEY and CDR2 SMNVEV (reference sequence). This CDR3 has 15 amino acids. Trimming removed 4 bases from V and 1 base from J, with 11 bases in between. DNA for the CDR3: TGTGCCAGCAGTTCGGACAGATCAAGCAATCAGCCCCAGCATTTT. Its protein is CASSSDRSSNQPQHF.

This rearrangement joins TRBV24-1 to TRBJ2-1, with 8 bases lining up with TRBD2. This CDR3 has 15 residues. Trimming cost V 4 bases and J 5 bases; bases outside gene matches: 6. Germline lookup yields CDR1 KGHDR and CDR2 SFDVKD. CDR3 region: CATSDSWTSNNEQFF. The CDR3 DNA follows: TGTGCCACCAGTGACTCCTGGACTAGCAACAATGAGCAGTTCTTC.

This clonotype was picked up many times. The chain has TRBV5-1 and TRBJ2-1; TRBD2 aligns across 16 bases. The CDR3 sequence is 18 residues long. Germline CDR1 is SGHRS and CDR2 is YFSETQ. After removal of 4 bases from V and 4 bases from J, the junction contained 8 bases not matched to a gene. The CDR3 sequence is CASSGTGLAGGLYNEQFF. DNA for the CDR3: TGCGCCAGCAGCGGAACGGGACTAGCGGGAGGGCTTTACAATGAGCAGTTCTTC.

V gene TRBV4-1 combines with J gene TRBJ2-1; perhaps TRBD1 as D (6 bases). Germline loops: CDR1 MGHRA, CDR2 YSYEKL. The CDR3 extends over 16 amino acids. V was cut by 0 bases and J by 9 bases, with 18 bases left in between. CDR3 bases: TGCGCCAGCAGCCAAGATTTGACAGGCGCCTTGGGTGAGCAGTTCTTC. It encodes CASSQDLTGALGEQFF.

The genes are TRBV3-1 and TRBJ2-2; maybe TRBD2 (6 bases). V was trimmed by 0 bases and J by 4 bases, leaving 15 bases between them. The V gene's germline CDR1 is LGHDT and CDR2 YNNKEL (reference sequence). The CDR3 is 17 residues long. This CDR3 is CASSQEKRVRGTGELFF. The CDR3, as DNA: TGTGCCAGCAGCCAAGAGAAGCGGGTTCGTGGCACCGGGGAGCTGTTTTTT.

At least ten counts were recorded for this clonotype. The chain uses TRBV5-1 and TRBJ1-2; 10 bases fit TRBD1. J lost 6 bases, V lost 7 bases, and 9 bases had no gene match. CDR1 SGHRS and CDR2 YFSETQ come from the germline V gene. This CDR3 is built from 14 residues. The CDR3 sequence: CASLPLTGGNGYTF. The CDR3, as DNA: TGCGCCAGCTTGCCTTTGACAGGGGGCAATGGCTACACCTTC.

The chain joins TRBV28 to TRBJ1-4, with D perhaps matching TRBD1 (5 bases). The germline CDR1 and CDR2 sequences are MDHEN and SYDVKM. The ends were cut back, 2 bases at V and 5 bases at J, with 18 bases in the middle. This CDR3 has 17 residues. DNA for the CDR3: TGTGCCAGCAGTTTAAGATCGGAAGGGGTCCACAATGAAAAACTGTTTTTT. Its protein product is CASSLRSEGVHNEKLFF.

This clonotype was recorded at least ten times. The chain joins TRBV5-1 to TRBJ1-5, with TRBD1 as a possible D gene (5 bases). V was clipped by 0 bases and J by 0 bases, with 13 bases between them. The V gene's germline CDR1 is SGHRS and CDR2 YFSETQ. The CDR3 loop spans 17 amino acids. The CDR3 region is CASSLEGPGISNQPQHF. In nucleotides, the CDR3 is TGCGCCAGCAGCTTGGAAGGCCCAGGGATTAGCAATCAGCCCCAGCATTTT.

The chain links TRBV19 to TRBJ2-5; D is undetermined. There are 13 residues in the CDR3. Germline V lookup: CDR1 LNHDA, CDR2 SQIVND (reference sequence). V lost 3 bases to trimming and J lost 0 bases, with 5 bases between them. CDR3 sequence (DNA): TGTGCCAGTAGTATTGGGCACCAAGAGACCCAGTACTTC. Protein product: CASSIGHQETQYF.

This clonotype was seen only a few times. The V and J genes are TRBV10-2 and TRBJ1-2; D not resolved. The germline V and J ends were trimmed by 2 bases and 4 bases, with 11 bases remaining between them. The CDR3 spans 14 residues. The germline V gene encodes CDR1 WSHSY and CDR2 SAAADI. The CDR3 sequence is CASSEGEEIYGYTF. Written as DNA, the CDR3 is TGCGCCAGCAGTGAGGGTGAAGAGATCTATGGCTACACCTTC.

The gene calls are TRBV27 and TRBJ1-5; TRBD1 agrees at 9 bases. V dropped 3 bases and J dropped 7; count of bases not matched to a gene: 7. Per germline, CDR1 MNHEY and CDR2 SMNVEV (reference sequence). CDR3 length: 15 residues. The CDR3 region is CASSLGTGLLQPQHF. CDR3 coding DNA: TGTGCCAGCAGTTTGGGGACAGGGCTATTACAGCCCCAGCATTTT.

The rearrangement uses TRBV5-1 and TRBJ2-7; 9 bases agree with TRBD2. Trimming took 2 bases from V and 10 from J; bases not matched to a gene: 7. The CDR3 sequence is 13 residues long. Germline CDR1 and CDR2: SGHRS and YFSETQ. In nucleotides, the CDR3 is TGCGCCAGCAGCTTTAGCGGGAGAGGCGAACAGTACTTC. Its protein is CASSFSGRGEQYF.

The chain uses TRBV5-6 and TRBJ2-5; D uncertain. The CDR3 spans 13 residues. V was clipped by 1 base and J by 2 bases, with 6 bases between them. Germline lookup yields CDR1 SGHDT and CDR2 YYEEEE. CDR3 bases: TGTGCCAGCAGCTTGCTCGAACAAGAGACCCAGTACTTC. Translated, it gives CASSLLEQETQYF.

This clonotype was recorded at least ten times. The CDR3 protein is CASSGTGAQETQYF. CDR3 coding DNA: TGTGCCAGCAGTGGGACAGGTGCTCAAGAGACCCAGTACTTC. V usage is TRBV2 and J usage is TRBJ2-5; 7 bases agree with TRBD1. The germline gives CDR1 SNHLY, CDR2 FYNNEI. The ends lost 4 bases at V and 2 bases at J; junction bases unmatched: 4. The CDR3 has 14 residues.

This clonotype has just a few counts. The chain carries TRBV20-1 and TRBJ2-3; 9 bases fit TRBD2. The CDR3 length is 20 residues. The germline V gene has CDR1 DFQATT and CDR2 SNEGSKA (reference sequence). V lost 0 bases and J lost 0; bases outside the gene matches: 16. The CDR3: CSARDYLAGLEGLSTDTQYF. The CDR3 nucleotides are TGCAGTGCTAGAGATTATCTAGCGGGATTGGAAGGTCTAAGCACAGATACGCAGTATTTT.